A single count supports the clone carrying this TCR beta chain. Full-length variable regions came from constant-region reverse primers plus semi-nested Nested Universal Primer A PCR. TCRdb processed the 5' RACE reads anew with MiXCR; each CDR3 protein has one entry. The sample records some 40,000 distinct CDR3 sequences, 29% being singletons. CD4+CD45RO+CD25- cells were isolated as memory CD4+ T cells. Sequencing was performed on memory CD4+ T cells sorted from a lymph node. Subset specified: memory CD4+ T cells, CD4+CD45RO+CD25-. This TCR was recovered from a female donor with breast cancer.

As DNA, the CDR3 is TGCGCCAGCAGCTTACTCCTCGACAGGGGCAACGAGCAGTACTTC. Its translation: CASSLLLDRGNEQYF. This sequence joins TRBV5-1 and TRBJ2-7, with 8 nucleotides matching TRBD1. This CDR3 is 15 amino acids long. With 2 bases clipped from V and 5 bases from J, the junction kept 9 bases outside the gene matches. Germline values: CDR1 SGHRS, CDR2 YFSETQ.